This T cell receptor (beta chain) derives from a study of molecular identifiers for immune sequencing clone quantification. General study points: Over 97% of effector molecules, yet under 1% of naive-cell molecules, were held by clones above 20 RNA copies.

With regard to this clonotype: Its antigen is currently unknown.

Naive CD8 library inputs spanned roughly 17,000 to 1,100,000 sorted cells and 10%, 30% or 50% RNA. In TCRdb, the PCR reads were re-called with MiXCR into one record per CDR3 protein. The sample includes more than 450,000 distinct CDR3 sequences, about 21% seen only once; the top ten take around 0.84%. Material for sequencing was naive CD8+ T cells from blood, with Jurkat cell RNA spiked in. Subset given: FACS-sorted CD8+CD4-CCR7+CD45RA+ naive T cells. The sequence was obtained from a human donor in good health. Some libraries in this study had Jurkat cell RNA spiked in.

The CDR3 sequence is CAGSQGMNTEAFF. CDR3 sequence (DNA): TGTGCCGGCTCCCAGGGCATGAACACTGAAGCTTTCTTT. This chain links TRBV19 with TRBJ1-1, with D possibly matching TRBD1 (5 bases). The CDR3 spans 13 residues. Germline V CDR1 and CDR2: LNHDA, SQIVND (reference sequence). Trimming left V 11 bases short and J 0 bases short, with 13 bases between. The variable domain in full, completed from reference TRBV19 and TRBJ1-1, reads DGGITQSPKYLFRKEGQNVTLSCEQNLNHDAMYWYRQDPGQGLRLIYYSQIVNDFQKGDIAEGYSVSREKKESFPLTVTSAQKNPTAFYLCAGSQGMNTEAFFGQGTRLTVV.